Below, one TCR beta chain is given with its context. This entry is derived from a study of blood T cell repertoires in COVID-19. Overall study: Samples of COVID-19 (acute and convalescent) were obtained from the United States, Italy and Spain.

Germline CDR1 is SGHNT and CDR2 is YENEEA. V shed 1 base and J shed 5 bases, with 8 bases lying between them. CDR3 length: 14 amino acids. Clones were sequenced by immunoSEQ multiplex PCR, and TCRdb holds only the in-frame ones, with some missing. The sample consists of about 140,000 clones, 85% of them appearing once. This receptor was identified in a man in his fifties with acute or convalescent COVID-19. Sequencing used peripheral blood. The chain combines TRBV11-3 with TRBJ2-2; D is undetermined. This CDR3 reads CASSLVVGTGELFF. CDR3 bases: TGTGCCAGCAGCTTAGTGGTCGGGACCGGGGAGCTGTTTTTT.